One sample yielded the 21 T cell receptor beta chains listed below, sequenced in a study of blood T cell repertoires in COVID-19. The assay was immunoSEQ multiplex PCR, and TCRdb's table has in-frame clones only and misses some. Of roughly 190,000 clones in the sample, roughly 80% are singletons; the top ten hold 5.2%. Source material: PBMCs or T cells enriched from blood (not recorded which). These receptors all stem from a woman aged 60-70 years with acute COVID-19.

V gene TRBV13 combines with J gene TRBJ2-1, with TRBD2 identical over 7 bases. V was pared by 5 bases and J by 7 bases, with 2 bases of the junction left unmatched. From germline, CDR1 is PRHDT and CDR2 FYEKMQ (reference sequence). CDR3 length equals 12 residues. The CDR3 DNA is TGTGCCAGCAGCGTGGGAGGGAATGAGCAGTTCTTC. Translation: CASSVGGNEQFF. The full variable domain, rest sourced from reference TRBV13 and TRBJ2-1, is AAGVIQSPRHLIKEKRETATLKCYPIPRHDTVYWYQQGPGQDPQFLISFYEKMQSDKGSIPDRFSAQQFSDYHSELNMSSLELGDSALYFCASSVGGNEQFFGPGTRLTVL.

The gene calls are TRBV28 and TRBJ1-5; D is ambiguous. Looked up from germline, CDR1 is MDHEN and CDR2 is SYDVKM. V lost 4 bases to trimming and J lost 4 bases, with 8 bases between them. The CDR3 contains 13 residues. The CDR3 sequence is CASSSQTNQPQHF. CDR3 sequence (DNA): TGTGCCAGCAGTTCCCAGACAAATCAGCCCCAGCATTTT.

The rearrangement joins TRBV5-6 to TRBJ1-4; TRBD1 might be the D (5 bases). Deletions cut 5 bases from V and 5 bases from J, with 16 bases between. This CDR3 is 15 amino acids long. Germline CDR1 SGHDT, CDR2 YYEEEE. The CDR3 DNA is TGTGCCAGCAGATCCACAGGCGGATTCAATGAAAAACTGTTTTTT. This sequence encodes CASRSTGGFNEKLFF.

The chain combines TRBV30 with TRBJ2-2; 10 bases match TRBD1. This CDR3 contains 15 residues. V dropped 5 bases and J dropped 4; count of bases not matched to a gene: 7. Germline V lookup: CDR1 GTSNPN, CDR2 SVGIG (reference sequence). The CDR3 region is CAWARGQGSTGELFF. As DNA, the CDR3 is TGTGCCTGGGCCAGGGGACAGGGGTCCACCGGGGAGCTGTTTTTT.

This clone was counted a few times. The rearrangement joins TRBV5-8 to TRBJ2-1, with 13 bases fitting TRBD2. Unmatched junction bases numbered 7, after V lost 5 bases and J lost 2 bases. In germline, CDR1 is SGHTS, CDR2 YDEGEE. The CDR3 sequence is 17 residues long. CDR3 nucleotide sequence: TGTGCCAGCAGTTCAGGACTAGCGGGAGACCCCTACAATGAGCAGTTCTTC. This codes for CASSSGLAGDPYNEQFF. The full variable domain, its missing parts supplied by reference TRBV5-8 and TRBJ2-1, is EAGVTQSPTHLIKTRGQQATLRCSPISGHTSVYWYQQALGLGLQFLLWYDEGEERNRGNFPPRFSGRQFPNYSSELNVNALELEDSALYLCASSSGLAGDPYNEQFFGPGTRLTVL.

This chain uses TRBV6-2 or TRBV6-3 with TRBJ2-3; TRBD2 aligns across 9 bases. V dropped 4 bases and J dropped 2; count of bases not matched to a gene: 7. The CDR3 has 16 residues. CDR1 is MNHEY and CDR2 is SVGEGT in the germline V gene. The DNA for the CDR3 is TGTGCCAGCAGTTCCCTAGCGGGACTCTTCACAGATACGCAGTATTTT. Translated: CASSSLAGLFTDTQYF.

The chain has TRBV6-5 and TRBJ2-5; the D gene is possibly TRBD1 (5 bases). Germline lookup yields CDR1 MNHEY and CDR2 SVGAGI. The CDR3 is 13 amino acids. Trimming pared 6 bases from V and 1 base from J, leaving 9 bases between. This CDR3 is CASRRGPQETQYF. The CDR3 nucleotides read TGTGCCAGCAGAAGGGGTCCCCAAGAGACCCAGTACTTC.

This clone appeared once. The chain uses TRBV30 and TRBJ2-1, with D unresolved. The CDR3 loop spans 12 amino acids. Germline V gene data show CDR1 as GTSNPN and CDR2 as SVGIG (reference sequence). Trimming stripped 0 bases from V and 6 bases from J, with 6 bases between. CDR3 region: CAWSVTPNEQFF. DNA of the CDR3: TGTGCCTGGAGTGTCACTCCCAATGAGCAGTTCTTC.

The chain couples TRBV19 to TRBJ1-3, with unresolved D. The CDR3 is made up of 13 amino acids. Deletions cut 8 bases from V and 1 base from J, with 9 bases between. CDR1 LNHDA and CDR2 SQIVND come from the germline V gene (reference sequence). CDR3 in amino acids: CASRYESGNTIYF. CDR3 DNA sequence: TGTGCCAGTCGATATGAGTCTGGAAACACCATATATTTT.

V is TRBV29-1 and J is TRBJ2-5; possibly TRBD2 for D (5 bases). Looked up from germline, CDR1 is SQVTM and CDR2 is ANQGSEA. V shed 0 bases and J shed 5 bases, with 16 bases lying between them. The CDR3 length is 15 residues. In DNA, the CDR3 is TGCAGCGTTGAAGATCGATCTGGAGTAGCGGAGACCCAGTACTTC. Translating it yields CSVEDRSGVAETQYF.

The V gene is TRBV6-5, the J gene TRBJ2-2, with TRBD1 identical over 8 bases. The CDR3 spans 14 residues. Trimming took 5 bases from V and 4 from J; bases not matched to a gene: 3. From germline, CDR1 is MNHEY and CDR2 SVGAGI. CDR3 amino acids: CASSMDRATGELFF. For the CDR3, the DNA is TGTGCCAGCAGTATGGACAGGGCCACCGGGGAGCTGTTTTTT.

This chain uses TRBV19 with TRBJ2-7; 8 nucleotides align to TRBD1. Germline assignment: CDR1 LNHDA and CDR2 SQIVND (reference sequence). The CDR3 has 14 amino acids. J gave up 3 bases and V 9 bases, and 10 bases lay outside the gene matches. The CDR3 DNA reads TGTGCCAGCTCTGAACTTGACAGGGGCTACGAGCAGTACTTC. Amino acid sequence: CASSELDRGYEQYF.

This chain joins TRBV2 and TRBJ1-2; no definite D call. V was shortened by 6 bases and J by 8 bases, with 16 bases between the two germline ends. This CDR3 is built from 13 residues. Per germline, CDR1 SNHLY and CDR2 FYNNEI. For the CDR3, the DNA is TGTGCCAGCAGGGAGGACGGCCCTGGGGGCTACACCTTC. It codes for CASREDGPGGYTF.

This clone was counted between two and nine times. The gene calls are TRBV18 and TRBJ1-1, with unresolved D. CDR1 and CDR2 (germline): KGHSH, LQKENI. The CDR3 runs to 12 residues. The V and J ends lost 3 bases and 8 bases respectively, with 10 bases between them. The CDR3 region has the DNA TGTGCCAGCTCACCCGAGGTGGCAGAAGCTTTCTTT. Translated, it gives CASSPEVAEAFF.

This chain connects TRBV6-2 or TRBV6-3 to TRBJ2-5, with 9 bases matching TRBD1. The CDR3 totals 15 residues. V lost 2 bases and J lost 5; bases outside the gene matches: 6. From germline, CDR1 is MNHEY and CDR2 SVGEGT. The CDR3 bases are TGTGCCAGCAGTTACGGGGGACAGGGAACGGAGACCCAGTACTTC. Translated: CASSYGGQGTETQYF.

The chain links TRBV11-2 to TRBJ1-1; D gene uncertain. Germline V gene sequence: CDR1 SGHAT, CDR2 FQNNGV. CDR3 length: 15 residues. V dropped 5 bases and J dropped 1 base, with 14 bases sitting between them. DNA for the CDR3: TGTGCCAGCAGCGCGGCCATAGCCCCGAACACTGAAGCTTTCTTT. It translates to CASSAAIAPNTEAFF.

CDR3 region: CATSGSGGRDNEQFF. Written as DNA, the CDR3 is TGTGCCACCAGTGGTTCAGGGGGCCGAGACAATGAGCAGTTCTTC. This sequence joins TRBV24-1 and TRBJ2-1; the match to TRBD1 covers 8 bases. This CDR3 region has 15 residues. V gave up 5 bases and J gave up 5 bases; unmatched junction bases: 7. Germline V gene data show CDR1 as KGHDR and CDR2 as SFDVKD.

The chain is built from TRBV7-2 and TRBJ2-7; no firm D call. Germline-derived CDR1 and CDR2 are SGHTA and FQGNSA. CDR3 size: 13 residues. Trimming stripped 4 bases from V and 5 bases from J, with 12 bases between. For the CDR3, the DNA is TGTGCCAGCAGCTCTTCTAGTTGGAACGAGCAGTACTTC. It encodes CASSSSSWNEQYF.

CDR3 amino acids: CASSEGWRGTLAKNIQYF. The CDR3 DNA follows: TGTGCCAGCAGTGAAGGGTGGAGGGGCACTCTAGCCAAAAACATTCAGTACTTC. The V gene is TRBV6-1, the J gene TRBJ2-4; a weak D match, TRBD2 (6 bases). The V gene's germline CDR1 is MNHNS and CDR2 SASEGT. CDR3 length: 18 residues. V was cut by 1 base and J by 0 bases, with 16 bases left in between.

The chain carries TRBV20-1 and TRBJ2-7; 9 nucleotides line up with TRBD1. V shed 5 bases, J shed 4 bases, and the junction held 9 bases outside the gene matches. Germline lookup yields CDR1 DFQATT and CDR2 SNEGSKA (reference sequence). The CDR3 consists of 14 residues. As DNA, the CDR3 is TGCAGTGCTGGTGACGGACAGGGGAGGTACGAGCAGTACGTC. Residues: CSAGDGQGRYEQYV.

The CDR3 DNA sequence: TGTGCCTTTAAACCGGGACAGGCCCCGGATACGCAGTATTTT. Translation: CAFKPGQAPDTQYF. The chain carries TRBV30 and TRBJ2-3, with 8 bases fitting TRBD1. Germline V gene data show CDR1 as GTSNPN and CDR2 as SVGIG (reference sequence). This CDR3 has 14 amino acids. The J segment lost 6 bases and the V segment lost 7 bases, leaving 12 bases of the junction unmatched.